The 13 T cell receptor beta chains in this list originate from one sample, sequenced in a study of blood T cell repertoires in COVID-19. Data came from immunoSEQ multiplex PCR; TCRdb stores just in-frame clones and leaves some out. The table includes some 200,000 clones, 70% to 90% detected once. Sequencing used PBMCs or T cells enriched from blood (not recorded which). The source is a woman between 18 and 29 years old who had recovered from COVID-19.

The rearrangement joins TRBV7-9 to TRBJ1-2; a possible D gene is TRBD1 (6 bases). The germline V gene has CDR1 SEHNR and CDR2 FQNEAQ (reference sequence). This CDR3 has 11 amino acids. CDR3 region: CGQGRVDGYTF. In DNA form, the CDR3 reads TGTGGCCAGGGGCGCGTAGATGGCTACACCTTC. The full variable domain, in which reference TRBV7-9 and TRBJ1-2 provide the parts outside the CDR3, is DTGVSQNPRHKITKRGQNVTFRCDPISEHNRLYWYRQTLGQGPEFLTYFQNEAQLEKSRLLSDRFSAERPKGSFSTLEIQRTEQGDSAMYLCGQGRVDGYTFGSGTRLTVV.

The chain couples TRBV5-1 to TRBJ2-3; D may be TRBD1 (5 bases). CDR1 SGHRS and CDR2 YFSETQ come from the germline V gene. Trimming removed 4 bases at V and 0 bases at J, with 12 bases between. The CDR3 sequence is 15 residues long. Written as DNA, the CDR3 is TGCGCCAGCAGCCAGTGGACACCTAGCACAGATACGCAGTATTTT. Encoded protein: CASSQWTPSTDTQYF.

The chain is built from TRBV19 and TRBJ2-2; no definite D call. Germline CDR1 and CDR2: LNHDA and SQIVND (reference sequence). V was shortened by 3 bases and J by 5 bases, with 10 bases between the two germline ends. This CDR3 has 14 amino acids. The CDR3 DNA follows: TGTGCCAGTAGTATGGCAGCCAGGACCGGGGAGCTGTTTTTT. This codes for CASSMAARTGELFF.

V gene TRBV7-3 combines with J gene TRBJ2-1; TRBD2 matches 7 bases. CDR1 is SGHTA and CDR2 is FQGTGA in the germline V gene. V lost 5 bases, J lost 6 bases, and 7 bases stayed unmatched. This CDR3 has 14 amino acids. This chain's CDR3 is CASSPSGTTNEQFF. CDR3 DNA sequence: TGTGCCAGCAGCCCCTCCGGGACTACCAATGAGCAGTTCTTC.

The chain links TRBV27 to TRBJ1-1, with unresolved D. CDR1 is MNHEY and CDR2 is SMNVEV in the germline V gene (reference sequence). CDR3 length: 14 amino acids. Trimming took 5 bases from V and 5 from J, leaving 15 bases between them. CDR3 region: CASSSRAAGTEAFF. The CDR3 nucleotides read TGTGCCAGCAGTAGCCGGGCAGCGGGGACTGAAGCTTTCTTT.

The rearrangement uses TRBV27 and TRBJ2-7, with a possible D match to TRBD2 (5 bases). CDR3 length: 15 amino acids. Germline lookup yields CDR1 MNHEY and CDR2 SMNVEV (reference sequence). Between the trimmed V and J ends, which lost 3 bases and 6 bases, there was a span of 18 bases. The DNA of the CDR3 is TGTGCCAGCAGTTTGTGGCGTGGTAGCGCACTCGAGCAGTACTTC. Translating gives CASSLWRGSALEQYF.

V and J are TRBV2 and TRBJ1-4; D call uncertain. The CDR3 contains 16 residues. Germline V gene lookup returns CDR1 SNHLY and CDR2 FYNNEI. V was clipped by 6 bases and J by 0 bases, with 14 bases between them. CDR3 amino acids: CASSEPSRATNEKLFF. CDR3 bases: TGTGCCAGCAGCGAACCGTCGCGTGCAACTAATGAAAAACTGTTTTTT.

This clone was observed a single time. This chain joins TRBV19 and TRBJ2-1, with D possibly TRBD2 on 6 matching bases. Trimming took off 7 bases at V and 6 bases at J, with 19 bases between the two ends. There are 15 residues in the CDR3. CDR1 is LNHDA, CDR2 SQIVND, per germline (reference sequence). For the CDR3, the DNA is TGTGCCAGTACATTGGGGGGAGGTTGGGTCAATGAGCAGTTCTTC. Its protein product is CASTLGGGWVNEQFF.

The chain links TRBV5-1 to TRBJ2-7; 7 bases are a match to TRBD1. Trimming cost V 3 bases and J 3 bases; bases outside gene matches: 6. The CDR3 is made up of 14 amino acids. Germline CDR1 SGHRS, CDR2 YFSETQ. CDR3 nucleotides: TGCGCCAGCAGCTCGAGGGACAGTGACTACGAGCAGTACTTC. It encodes CASSSRDSDYEQYF.

V gene TRBV28 combines with J gene TRBJ2-5; TRBD2 might be the D (8 bases). The germline CDR1 and CDR2 sequences are MDHEN and SYDVKM. V dropped 5 bases and J dropped 4 bases, with 17 bases sitting between them. The CDR3 has 15 amino acids. In DNA form, the CDR3 reads TGTGCCAGCAGTCTCGGACAGGCGGGGGGAGAGACCCAGTACTTC. It yields the protein CASSLGQAGGETQYF.

The chain links TRBV5-6 to TRBJ2-1; D gene uncertain. There are 14 residues in the CDR3. Per germline, CDR1 SGHDT and CDR2 YYEEEE. The V gene lost 0 bases and the J gene lost 8 bases, with 12 bases spanning the gap. CDR3 protein: CASSLERLDYEQFF. The CDR3 nucleotides read TGTGCCAGCAGCTTGGAGAGGCTAGATTATGAGCAGTTCTTC.

This chain connects TRBV7-9 to TRBJ2-1, with D perhaps matching TRBD2 (6 bases). Germline V gene lookup returns CDR1 SEHNR and CDR2 FQNEAQ (reference sequence). Trimming pared 5 bases from V and 9 bases from J, leaving 17 bases between. CDR3 length: 14 residues. CDR3 protein: CASSPRLARGEQFF. DNA for the CDR3: TGTGCCAGCAGCCCGCGGCTAGCGCGTGGTGAGCAGTTCTTC.

The V and J genes are TRBV6-6 and TRBJ1-1; D is unclear. V lost 2 bases, J lost 3 bases, and 4 bases lay in between. The CDR3 spans 12 residues. Germline-derived CDR1 and CDR2 are MNHNY and SVGAGI (reference sequence). In nucleotides, the CDR3 is TGTGCCAGCAGTTACGCGGACACTGAAGCTTTCTTT. It codes for CASSYADTEAFF.